This T cell receptor beta chain appears in the sequencing data of a study of blood T cell repertoires in COVID-19. Study summary: There were acute and convalescent COVID-19 samples, and they came from the United States, Italy and Spain. PBMCs, B-cell-depleted T cells, or T cells provided the cDNA or gDNA that made up the material.

Trimming cost V 6 bases and J 11 bases, with 13 bases left between them. This CDR3 spans 11 amino acids. The germline CDR1 and CDR2 sequences are MNHEY and SVGAGI. Study members were between about 18 and 89 years old and lived in 24 US regions. Original handling: The assay estimated nucleated cells by amplifying reference gene primers. Using immunoSEQ multiplex PCR, the repertoire was profiled, and TCRdb retains in-frame clones only, with some absent. Clone size and V and J calls were adopted from that table, with D and trimming inferred from the DNA. The table has more than 200,000 clones, around 87% seen once.

The sequence came from a man younger than 45 in a cohort exposed to, infected with or recovered from COVID-19 (not recorded which). J is TRBJ2-5 and V is TRBV6-5; D gene ambiguous. Sequenced input: PBMCs or T cells enriched from blood (not recorded which). The CDR3: CASRAEFLQYF. The DNA of the CDR3 is TGTGCCAGCAGGGCGGAGTTTTTACAGTACTTC.